Listed below are T cell receptor beta chains from one sample, sequenced in a study of T cell responses to AZD1222 COVID-19 vaccine. The repertoire was sequenced with immunoSEQ multiplex PCR; TCRdb's copy has only in-frame clones and lacks some. This table has about 83,000 clones, more than 75% appearing once. Sequencing was performed on peripheral blood, taken on day 0 of AZD1222 vaccination. The receptors were gathered from an adult in good health. The CDR3 runs from the conserved cysteine through the conserved F or W. A D gene is named only where the DNA matches it firmly. Clone size is not always given. Where it is, it says once, few, many or a class for expanded clones.

few | NA | TRBJ1-6 | TRBV6-5 | TGTGCCAGCAGCACAAAAGGATCATCACCCCTCCACTTT | CASSTKGSSPLHF
NA | NA | TRBJ1-1 | TRBV12-3/TRBV12-4 | TGTGCCAGCAGTTTTCGGGTGGGCACTGAAGCTTTCTTT | CASSFRVGTEAFF
NA | TRBD2 | TRBJ2-5 | TRBV19 | TGTGCCGCGGGGGGCCCGTGGGAGACCCAGTACTTC | CAAGGPWETQYF
NA | NA | TRBJ2-2 | TRBV5-1 | TGCGCCAGCAGCTTGACATGGACAGCGAACACCGGGGAGCTGTTTTTT | CASSLTWTANTGELFF
NA | NA | TRBJ1-6 | TRBV10-3 | TGTGCCATCAGTCCGAGCTCCTATAATTCACCCCTCCACTTT | CAISPSSYNSPLHF
NA | TRBD1 | TRBJ2-5 | TRBV24-1 | TGTGCCACCAGTGAAGGGACAGGGGCTGGTGAGACCCAGTACTTC | CATSEGTGAGETQYF
NA | NA | TRBJ1-4 | TRBV30 | TGTGCCTGGAGTAGGACGTATGAAAAACTGTTTTTT | CAWSRTYEKLFF
once | NA | TRBJ2-3 | TRBV4-3 | TGCGCCAGCAGCCAAGATCCAACAGGGCTGGCAGATACGCAGTATTTT | CASSQDPTGLADTQYF
NA | NA | TRBJ2-7 | TRBV29-1 | TGCAGCGTCCACAGCACAGGGAGCGAGCAGTACTTC | CSVHSTGSEQYF
NA | NA | TRBJ2-3 | TRBV5-1 | TGCGCCAGCAGCTTGGTTGGACAGAGGATGTCAGATACGCAGTATTTT | CASSLVGQRMSDTQYF
NA | NA | TRBJ2-7 | TRBV15 | TGTGCCACCAGCAGAGAGCCGGGAGCCTACGAGCAGTACTTC | CATSREPGAYEQYF
NA | TRBD2 | TRBJ2-2 | TRBV2 | TGTGCCAGCAAGGGGAGCGGGGGGTACTACACCGGGGAGCTGTTTTTT | CASKGSGGYYTGELFF
once | NA | TRBJ2-3 | TRBV19 | TGTGCCAGTAGTATTCGGTCTGCCTTCTCGCAGTATTTT | CASSIRSAFSQYF
NA | NA | TRBJ1-5 | TRBV19 | TGTGCCAGTAAAGAAAAGGGTGGGAATAGCAATCAGCCCCAGCATTTT | CASKEKGGNSNQPQHF
NA | TRBD2 | TRBJ2-4 | TRBV4-1 | TGCGCCAGCAGCCAAGATCTCCTAGCGGGAGACCTGATAGCCAAAAACATTCAGTACTTC | CASSQDLLAGDLIAKNIQYF
NA | NA | TRBJ2-7 | TRBV4-2 | TGTGCCAGCAGCCAAGGCGGAAGCTCCTACGAGCAGTACTTC | CASSQGGSSYEQYF
NA | NA | TRBJ1-6 | TRBV14 | TGTGCCAGCAGCATAAACCCGGGACTCCCCCTCCACTTT | CASSINPGLPLHF
NA | NA | TRBJ1-1 | TRBV5-1 | TGCGCCAGCAGCTTGAAAGGGGGAACTGAAGCTTTCTTT | CASSLKGGTEAFF
NA | NA | TRBJ1-2 | TRBV6-6 | TGTGCCAGCAGTTACTCGGTTCCAGGGGTTGACTATGGCTACACCTTC | CASSYSVPGVDYGYTF
NA | NA | TRBJ1-5 | TRBV28 | TGTGCCAGCAGTTACCCCGGGACACAAGGCAGCAATCAGCCCCAGCATTTT | CASSYPGTQGSNQPQHF
NA | NA | TRBJ1-1 | TRBV6-1 | TGTGCCAGCAGTGAAGCGTGGTTCACTGAAGCTTTCTTT | CASSEAWFTEAFF
NA | NA | TRBJ2-3 | TRBV30 | TGTGCCTGGAACCATCGCACAGATACGCAGTATTTT | CAWNHRTDTQYF
NA | TRBD2 | TRBJ2-3 | TRBV10-1 | TGCGCCAGCAGTATGGCTAGCGGACCCACAGATACGCAGTATTTT | CASSMASGPTDTQYF
NA | NA | TRBJ2-6 | TRBV19 | TGTGCCAGTAGTATTACGGAGACGGGGGCCAACGTCCTGACTTTC | CASSITETGANVLTF
NA | TRBD2 | TRBJ2-6 | TRBV13 | TGTGCCAGCAGCTTATACCGCCGAGCGGGAGGGAAGGCTGGGGCCAACGTCCTGACTTTC | CASSLYRRAGGKAGANVLTF
NA | NA | TRBJ2-5 | TRBV18 | TGTGCCAGCTCACCCAGGGAAGGCCAAGAGACCCAGTACTTC | CASSPREGQETQYF
NA | NA | TRBJ2-2 | TRBV11-3 | TGTGCCAGCAGCCCCACTGTTGTCGGGGAGCTGTTTTTT | CASSPTVVGELFF